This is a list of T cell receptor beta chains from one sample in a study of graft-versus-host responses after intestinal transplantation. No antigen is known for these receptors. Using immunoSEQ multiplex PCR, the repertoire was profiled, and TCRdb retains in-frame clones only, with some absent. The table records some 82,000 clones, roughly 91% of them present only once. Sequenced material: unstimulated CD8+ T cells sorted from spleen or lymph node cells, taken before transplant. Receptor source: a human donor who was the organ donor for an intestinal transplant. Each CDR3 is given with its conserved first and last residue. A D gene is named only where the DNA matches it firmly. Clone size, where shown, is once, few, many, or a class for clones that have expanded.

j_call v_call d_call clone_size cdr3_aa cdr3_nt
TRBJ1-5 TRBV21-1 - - CASSKAGQGWNNQPQHF TGTGCCAGCAGCAAAGCGGGCCAGGGGTGGAACAATCAGCCCCAGCATTTT
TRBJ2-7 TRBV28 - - CASQGRTNIYEQYF TGTGCCAGCCAGGGTCGGACTAACATCTACGAGCAGTACTTC
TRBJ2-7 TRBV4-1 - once CASSQVNGVVHQYF TGCGCCAGCAGCCAAGTTAACGGGGTCGTCCATCAGTACTTC
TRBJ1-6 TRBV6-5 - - CASSVAVDNSPLHF TGTGCCAGCAGTGTCGCTGTCGATAATTCACCCCTCCACTTT
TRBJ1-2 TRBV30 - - CAWSGGALGYTF TGTGCCTGGAGTGGCGGGGCTTTGGGCTACACCTTC
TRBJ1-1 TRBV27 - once CASSLSFDRPNTEAFF TGTGCCAGCAGTTTATCGTTCGACAGACCGAACACTGAAGCTTTCTTT
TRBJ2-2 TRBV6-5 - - CASSYSVSRAGELFF TGTGCCAGCAGTTACTCGGTCTCTCGCGCCGGGGAGCTGTTTTTT
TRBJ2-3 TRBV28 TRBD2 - CASSERGLTDTQYF TGTGCCAGCAGCGAGCGGGGGCTTACAGATACGCAGTATTTT
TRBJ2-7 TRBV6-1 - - CASRRQRNYEQYF TGTGCCAGCAGGAGACAGAGAAACTACGAGCAGTACTTC
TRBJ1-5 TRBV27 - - CASSSWGGQPQHF TGTGCCAGCAGTTCGTGGGGAGGTCAGCCCCAGCATTTT
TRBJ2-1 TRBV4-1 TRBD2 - CASSQITGGEQFF TGCGCCAGCAGCCAAATCACGGGGGGTGAGCAGTTCTTC
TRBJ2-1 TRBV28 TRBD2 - CASSSGMVERGFPYNEQFF TGTGCCAGCAGTTCGGGGATGGTGGAGCGGGGGTTCCCCTACAATGAGCAGTTCTTC
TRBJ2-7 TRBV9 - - CASSANHPLNKTAGGFSSYEQYF TGTGCCAGCAGCGCTAACCACCCACTCAATAAGACAGCCGGTGGGTTTAGCTCCTACGAGCAGTACTTC
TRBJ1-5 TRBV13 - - CASSLALDQPQHF TGTGCCAGCAGCTTAGCCCTAGATCAGCCCCAGCATTTT
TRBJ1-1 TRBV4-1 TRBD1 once CASSLPQGDAPRSEAFF TGCGCCAGCAGCCTACCCCAGGGGGATGCCCCTCGCTCTGAAGCTTTCTTT
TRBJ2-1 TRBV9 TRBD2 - CASSLGLAGGLSSYNEQFF TGTGCCAGCAGCTTGGGACTAGCGGGGGGCCTCAGCTCCTACAATGAGCAGTTCTTC
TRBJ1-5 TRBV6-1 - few CASSEADDFVQPQHF TGTGCCAGCAGTGAAGCGGACGATTTCGTTCAGCCCCAGCATTTT
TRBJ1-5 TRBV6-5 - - CASSYSILTEPFAQHF TGTGCCAGCAGTTACTCGATCTTGACAGAACCCTTCGCCCAGCATTTT
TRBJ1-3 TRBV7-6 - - CASSLAFDGSSGNTIYF TGTGCCAGCAGCTTAGCTTTCGACGGGAGCTCTGGAAACACCATATATTTT
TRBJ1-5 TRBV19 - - CASTLASDIRPDQPQHF TGTGCCAGTACCCTAGCGTCGGACATCCGTCCAGATCAGCCCCAGCATTTT
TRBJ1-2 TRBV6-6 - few CATAFFYGYTF TGTGCCACGGCCTTCTTCTATGGCTACACCTTC
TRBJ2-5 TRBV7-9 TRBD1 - CASSQFPGQGPLETQYF TGTGCCAGCAGTCAATTTCCGGGACAGGGACCCTTGGAGACCCAGTACTTC
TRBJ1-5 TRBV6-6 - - CASSYSSGVNQPQHF TGTGCCAGCAGTTACTCGAGCGGTGTCAATCAGCCCCAGCATTTT
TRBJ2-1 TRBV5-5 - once CASSLRERSYNEQFF TGTGCCAGCAGCCTCCGGGAGCGGAGCTACAATGAGCAGTTCTTC
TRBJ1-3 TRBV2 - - CASSEPGIWGNGNTIYF TGTGCCAGCAGTGAACCAGGGATTTGGGGGAATGGAAACACCATATATTTT
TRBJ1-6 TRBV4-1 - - CASSQDLIRRRDSPLHF TGCGCCAGCAGCCAAGATCTGATTAGGAGGCGGGATTCACCCCTCCACTTT
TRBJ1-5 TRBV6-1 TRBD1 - CASEDRVSQPQHF TGTGCCAGCGAGGACAGGGTGAGTCAGCCCCAGCATTTT
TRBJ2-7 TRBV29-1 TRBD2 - CSVGGEVGSYEQYF TGCAGCGTCGGGGGGGAGGTGGGCTCCTACGAGCAGTACTTC
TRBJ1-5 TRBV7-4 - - CASSSPVLRPQHF TGTGCCAGCAGCTCCCCCGTTCTTCGGCCCCAGCATTTT
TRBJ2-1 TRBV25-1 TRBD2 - CASSDLGTSLNEQFF TGTGCCAGCAGTGATCTGGGGACTAGCCTAAATGAGCAGTTCTTC
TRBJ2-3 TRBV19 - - CASSVGGLPYTDTQYF TGTGCCAGTAGTGTAGGGGGACTCCCCTACACAGATACGCAGTATTTT
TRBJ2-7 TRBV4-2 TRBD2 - CASSHPFPLSIAGGPLEQYF TGTGCCAGCAGCCATCCTTTCCCCCTTAGTATAGCGGGGGGCCCTCTGGAGCAGTACTTC
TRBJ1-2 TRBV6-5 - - CASSYSARSYYYGYTF TGTGCCAGCAGTTACTCGGCGAGATCCTACTACTATGGCTACACCTTC
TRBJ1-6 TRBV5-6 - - CASSLALGGLSNSPLHF TGTGCCAGCAGCTTGGCCTTGGGGGGTCTGAGTAATTCACCCCTCCACTTT
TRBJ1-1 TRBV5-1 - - CASSLAGEAFF TGCGCCAGCAGCTTGGCGGGGGAAGCTTTCTTT
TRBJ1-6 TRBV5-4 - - CASSLAGRTNSPLHF TGTGCCAGCAGCTTGGCCGGGAGAACTAATTCACCCCTCCACTTT
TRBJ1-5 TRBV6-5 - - CASSYSSGVNQPQHF TGTGCCAGCAGTTACTCGAGCGGTGTCAATCAGCCCCAGCATTTT
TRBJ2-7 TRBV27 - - CASSLGGNPLDEQYF TGTGCCAGCAGTTTAGGTGGGAACCCCTTAGACGAGCAGTACTTC
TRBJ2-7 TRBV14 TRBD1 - CASSQFWDRLYEQYF TGTGCCAGCAGCCAATTCTGGGACAGGCTCTACGAGCAGTACTTC
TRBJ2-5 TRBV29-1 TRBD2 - CSVELWTASYLAGVGETQYF TGCAGCGTTGAATTGTGGACAGCCTCCTATCTAGCGGGGGTGGGGGAGACCCAGTACTTC
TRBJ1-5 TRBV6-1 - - CASTSDNHSNQPQHF TGTGCCAGCACCTCAGACAACCATAGCAATCAGCCCCAGCATTTT
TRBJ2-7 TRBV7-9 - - CASSTGTRAYEQYF TGTGCCAGCAGCACCGGGACACGAGCCTACGAGCAGTACTTC
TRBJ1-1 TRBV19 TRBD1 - CASSMQGAGTEAFF TGTGCCAGTAGTATGCAGGGGGCCGGCACTGAAGCTTTCTTT
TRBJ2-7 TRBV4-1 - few CASSQSGAYEQYF TGCGCCAGCAGCCAATCAGGAGCCTACGAGCAGTACTTC
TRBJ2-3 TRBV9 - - CASSAPRGEIYTDTQYF TGTGCCAGCAGCGCCCCAAGGGGGGAAATTTACACAGATACGCAGTATTTT
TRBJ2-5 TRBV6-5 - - CASSYVALIETQYF TGTGCCAGCAGTTACGTAGCATTAATAGAGACCCAGTACTTC
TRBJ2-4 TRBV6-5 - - CASSYGSAKNIQYF TGTGCCAGCAGTTACGGGAGCGCAAAAAACATTCAGTACTTC
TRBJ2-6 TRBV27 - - CASGGAVLTF TGTGCCAGCGGAGGGGCCGTCCTGACTTTC
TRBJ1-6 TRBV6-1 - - CASTPWETSHSPLHF TGTGCCAGCACTCCATGGGAGACATCCCATTCACCCCTCCACTTT
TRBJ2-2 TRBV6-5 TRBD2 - CASSYLRGTTGELFF TGTGCCAGCAGTTACTTGCGGGGGACCACCGGGGAGCTGTTTTTT
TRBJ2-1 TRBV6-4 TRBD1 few CASSAGTGAYNEQFF TGTGCCAGCAGCGCCGGGACAGGGGCTTACAATGAGCAGTTCTTC
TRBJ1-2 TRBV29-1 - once CSVDFGVQIYGYTF TGCAGCGTTGATTTTGGGGTTCAGATCTATGGCTACACCTTC
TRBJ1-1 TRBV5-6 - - CASSLTGGTEAFF TGTGCCAGCAGCTTGACGGGGGGTACTGAAGCTTTCTTT